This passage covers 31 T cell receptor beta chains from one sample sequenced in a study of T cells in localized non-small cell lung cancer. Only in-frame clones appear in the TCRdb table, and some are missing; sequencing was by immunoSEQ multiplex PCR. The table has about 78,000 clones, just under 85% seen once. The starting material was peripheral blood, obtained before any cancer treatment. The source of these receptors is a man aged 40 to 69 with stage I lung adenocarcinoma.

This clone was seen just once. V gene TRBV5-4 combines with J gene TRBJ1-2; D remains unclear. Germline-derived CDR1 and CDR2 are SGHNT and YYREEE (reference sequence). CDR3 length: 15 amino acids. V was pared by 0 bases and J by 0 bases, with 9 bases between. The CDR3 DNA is TGTGCCAGCAGCTTGGCCAGGTACGCTAACTATGGCTACACCTTC. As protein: CASSLARYANYGYTF.

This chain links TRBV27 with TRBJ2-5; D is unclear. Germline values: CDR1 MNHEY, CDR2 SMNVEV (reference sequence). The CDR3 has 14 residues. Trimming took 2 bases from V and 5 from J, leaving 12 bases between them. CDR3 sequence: CASSLMGSAETQYF. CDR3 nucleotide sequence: TGTGCCAGCAGTTTAATGGGGTCCGCGGAGACCCAGTACTTC.

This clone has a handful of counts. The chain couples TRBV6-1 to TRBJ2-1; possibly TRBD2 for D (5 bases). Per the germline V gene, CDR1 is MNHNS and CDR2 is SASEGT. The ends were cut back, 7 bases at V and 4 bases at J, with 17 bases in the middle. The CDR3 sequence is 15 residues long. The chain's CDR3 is CASTKSGAKYNEQFF. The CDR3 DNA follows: TGTGCCAGCACCAAAAGCGGAGCCAAATACAATGAGCAGTTCTTC.

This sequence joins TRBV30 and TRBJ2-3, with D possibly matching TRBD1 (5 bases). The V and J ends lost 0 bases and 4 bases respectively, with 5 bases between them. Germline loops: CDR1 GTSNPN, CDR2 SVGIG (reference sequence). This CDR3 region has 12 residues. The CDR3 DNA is TGTGCCTGGAGTGTACAGGCAGATACGCAGTATTTT. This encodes CAWSVQADTQYF.

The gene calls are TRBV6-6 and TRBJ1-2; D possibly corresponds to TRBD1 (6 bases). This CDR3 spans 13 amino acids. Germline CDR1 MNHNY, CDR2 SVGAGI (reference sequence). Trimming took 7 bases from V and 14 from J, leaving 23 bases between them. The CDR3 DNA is TGTGCCAGCAATCTGGACAGTGCCCGTCTTCTTACCTTC. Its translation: CASNLDSARLLTF.

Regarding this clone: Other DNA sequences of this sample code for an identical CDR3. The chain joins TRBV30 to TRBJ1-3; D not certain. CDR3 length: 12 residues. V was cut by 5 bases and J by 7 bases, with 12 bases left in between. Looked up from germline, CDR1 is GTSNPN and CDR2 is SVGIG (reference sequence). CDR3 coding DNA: TGTGCCTGGGCCTCCTCGGGGAACACCATATATTTT. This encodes CAWASSGNTIYF. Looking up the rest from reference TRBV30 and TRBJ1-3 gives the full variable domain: SQTIHQWPATLVQPVGSPLSLECTVEGTSNPNLYWYRQAAGRGLQLLFYSVGIGQISSEVPQNLSASRPQDRQFILSSKKLLLSDSGFYLCAWASSGNTIYFGEGSWLTVV.

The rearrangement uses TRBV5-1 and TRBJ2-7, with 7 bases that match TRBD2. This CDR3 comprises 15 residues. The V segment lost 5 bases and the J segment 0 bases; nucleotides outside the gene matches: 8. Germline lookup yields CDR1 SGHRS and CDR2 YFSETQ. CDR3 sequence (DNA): TGCGCCAGCAGTCTGGAGGGCGGGAGCTCCTACGAGCAGTACTTC. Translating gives CASSLEGGSSYEQYF.

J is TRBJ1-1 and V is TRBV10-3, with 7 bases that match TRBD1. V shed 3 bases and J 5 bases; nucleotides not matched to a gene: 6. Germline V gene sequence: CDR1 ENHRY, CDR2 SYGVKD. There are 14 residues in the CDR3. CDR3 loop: CAISELQGVTEAFF. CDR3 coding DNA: TGTGCCATCAGTGAATTGCAGGGGGTAACTGAAGCTTTCTTT.

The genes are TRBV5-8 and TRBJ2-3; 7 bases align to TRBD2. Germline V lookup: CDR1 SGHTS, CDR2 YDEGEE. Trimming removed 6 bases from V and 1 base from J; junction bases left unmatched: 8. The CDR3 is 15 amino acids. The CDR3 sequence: CASIDLAAGTDTQYF. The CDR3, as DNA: TGTGCCAGCATCGATCTAGCGGCGGGCACAGATACGCAGTATTTT.

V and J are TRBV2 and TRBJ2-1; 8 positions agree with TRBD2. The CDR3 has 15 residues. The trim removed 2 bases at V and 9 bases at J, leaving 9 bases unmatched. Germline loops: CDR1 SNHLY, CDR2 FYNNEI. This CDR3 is CASSETGLREGEQFF. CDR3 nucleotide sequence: TGTGCCAGCAGTGAAACGGGACTCCGGGAGGGTGAGCAGTTCTTC.

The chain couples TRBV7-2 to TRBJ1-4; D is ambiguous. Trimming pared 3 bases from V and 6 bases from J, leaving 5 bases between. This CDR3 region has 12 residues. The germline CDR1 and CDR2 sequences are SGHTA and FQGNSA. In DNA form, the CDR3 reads TGTGCCAGCAGCTTCACAGATGAAAAACTGTTTTTT. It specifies CASSFTDEKLFF.

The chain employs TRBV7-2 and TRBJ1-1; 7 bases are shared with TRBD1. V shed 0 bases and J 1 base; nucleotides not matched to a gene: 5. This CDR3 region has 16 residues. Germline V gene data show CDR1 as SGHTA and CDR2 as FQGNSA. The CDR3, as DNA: TGTGCCAGCAGCTTAGCCTCGACAGGGCGGAACACTGAAGCTTTCTTT. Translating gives CASSLASTGRNTEAFF.

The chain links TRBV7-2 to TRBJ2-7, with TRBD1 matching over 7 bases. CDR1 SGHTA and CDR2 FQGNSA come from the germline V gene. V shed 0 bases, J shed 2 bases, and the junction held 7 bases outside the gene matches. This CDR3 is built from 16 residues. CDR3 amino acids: CASSLAVAGGTYEQYF. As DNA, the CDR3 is TGTGCCAGCAGCTTAGCGGTGGCAGGGGGAACCTACGAGCAGTACTTC.

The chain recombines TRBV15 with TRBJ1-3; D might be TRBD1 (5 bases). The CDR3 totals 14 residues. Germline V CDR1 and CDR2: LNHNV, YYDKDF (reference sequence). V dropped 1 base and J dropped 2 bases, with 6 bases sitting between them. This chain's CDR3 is CATSRAGAGNTIYF. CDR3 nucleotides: TGTGCCACCAGCAGAGCGGGGGCTGGAAACACCATATATTTT.

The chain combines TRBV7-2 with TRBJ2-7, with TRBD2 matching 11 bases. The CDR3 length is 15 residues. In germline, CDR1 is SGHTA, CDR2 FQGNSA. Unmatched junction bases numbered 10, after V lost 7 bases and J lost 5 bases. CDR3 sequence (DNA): TGTGCCAGCACAAAGACCCCACTAGCGGGGGACGAGCAGTACTTC. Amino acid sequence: CASTKTPLAGDEQYF.

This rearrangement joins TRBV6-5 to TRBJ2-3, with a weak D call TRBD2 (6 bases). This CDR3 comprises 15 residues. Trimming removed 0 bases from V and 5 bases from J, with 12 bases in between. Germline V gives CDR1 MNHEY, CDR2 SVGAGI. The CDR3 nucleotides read TGTGCCAGCAGTTACTCGACCTCCGGGAGAGATACGCAGTATTTT. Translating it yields CASSYSTSGRDTQYF.

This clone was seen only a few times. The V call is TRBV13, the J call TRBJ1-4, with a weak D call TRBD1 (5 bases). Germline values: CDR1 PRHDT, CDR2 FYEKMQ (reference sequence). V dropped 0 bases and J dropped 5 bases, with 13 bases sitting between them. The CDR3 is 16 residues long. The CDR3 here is CASSLGGGELNEKLFF. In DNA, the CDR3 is TGTGCCAGCAGCTTAGGCGGAGGGGAACTAAATGAAAAACTGTTTTTT.

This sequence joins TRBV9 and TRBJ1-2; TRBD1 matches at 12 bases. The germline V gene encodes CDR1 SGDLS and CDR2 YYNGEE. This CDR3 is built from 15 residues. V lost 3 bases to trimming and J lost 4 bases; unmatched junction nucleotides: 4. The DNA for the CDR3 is TGTGCCAGCAGCGGCGGGACAGGGGGCGGCTATGGCTACACCTTC. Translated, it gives CASSGGTGGGYGYTF.

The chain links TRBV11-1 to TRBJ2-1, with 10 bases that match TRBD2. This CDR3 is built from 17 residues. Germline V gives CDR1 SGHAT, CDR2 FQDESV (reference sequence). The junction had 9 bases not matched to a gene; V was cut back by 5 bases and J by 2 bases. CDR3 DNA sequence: TGTGCCAGCAGCCCAGTCTTGAGCGGGGGGGCCTACAATGAGCAGTTCTTC. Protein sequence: CASSPVLSGGAYNEQFF.

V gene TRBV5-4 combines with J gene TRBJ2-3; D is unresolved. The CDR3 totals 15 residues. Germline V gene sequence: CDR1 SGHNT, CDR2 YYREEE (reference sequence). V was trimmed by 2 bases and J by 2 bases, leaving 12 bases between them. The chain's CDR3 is CASSFSGSNTDTQYF. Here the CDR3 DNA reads TGTGCCAGCAGCTTCTCAGGATCCAACACAGATACGCAGTATTTT.

DNA for the CDR3: TGCAGCGTGAGGACAGGGGGCGGAAACACCATATATTTT. Translation: CSVRTGGGNTIYF. The chain is built from TRBV29-1 and TRBJ1-3, with 11 nucleotides matching TRBD1. The CDR3 length is 13 residues. Germline CDR1 reads SQVTM; CDR2 reads ANQGSEA. With V trimmed by 6 bases and J by 4 bases, 2 bases remained unmatched.

The CDR3 loop reads CASNTGNYGYTF. DNA of the CDR3: TGTGCCAGCAACACAGGGAACTATGGCTACACCTTC. V usage is TRBV6-6 and J usage is TRBJ1-2; possibly TRBD1 for D (6 bases). Germline lookup yields CDR1 MNHNY and CDR2 SVGAGI (reference sequence). The CDR3 covers 12 residues. V was pared by 7 bases and J by 2 bases, with 8 bases between.

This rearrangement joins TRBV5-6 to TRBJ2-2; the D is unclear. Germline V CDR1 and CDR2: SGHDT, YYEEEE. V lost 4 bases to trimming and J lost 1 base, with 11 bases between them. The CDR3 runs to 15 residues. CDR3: CASSPRRQNTGELFF. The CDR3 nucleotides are TGTGCCAGCAGCCCGCGACGACAGAACACCGGGGAGCTGTTTTTT.

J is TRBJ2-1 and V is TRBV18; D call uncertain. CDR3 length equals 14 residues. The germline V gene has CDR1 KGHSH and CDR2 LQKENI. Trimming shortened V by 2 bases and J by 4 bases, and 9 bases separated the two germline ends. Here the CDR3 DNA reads TGTGCCAGCTCACCAATACTGGATTACAATGAGCAGTTCTTC. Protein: CASSPILDYNEQFF.

The CDR3 spells CASTTGSSEQYF. The CDR3 nucleotides read TGTGCCAGTACGACAGGGAGTTCCGAGCAGTACTTC. J is TRBJ2-7 and V is TRBV19; 7 bases are a match to TRBD1. This CDR3 spans 12 amino acids. CDR1 and CDR2 from the germline V gene are LNHDA and SQIVND (reference sequence). V was pared by 7 bases and J by 6 bases, with 6 bases of the junction left unmatched. Using reference TRBV19 and TRBJ2-7 for the parts outside the CDR3, the full variable domain is DGGITQSPKYLFRKEGQNVTLSCEQNLNHDAMYWYRQDPGQGLRLIYYSQIVNDFQKGDIAEGYSVSREKKESFPLTVTSAQKNPTAFYLCASTTGSSEQYFGPGTRLTVT.

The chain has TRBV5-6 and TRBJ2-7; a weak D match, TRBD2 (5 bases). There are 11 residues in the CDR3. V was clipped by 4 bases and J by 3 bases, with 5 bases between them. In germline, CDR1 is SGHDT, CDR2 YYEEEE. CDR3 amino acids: CASSDYYEQYF. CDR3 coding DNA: TGTGCCAGCAGCGACTACTACGAGCAGTACTTC.

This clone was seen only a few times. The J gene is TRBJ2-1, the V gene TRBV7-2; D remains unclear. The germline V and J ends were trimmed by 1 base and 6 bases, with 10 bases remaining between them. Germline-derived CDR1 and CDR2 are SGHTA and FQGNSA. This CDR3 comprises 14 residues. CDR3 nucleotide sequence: TGTGCCAGCAGCTTAGATAAGAGGAGCAATGAGCAGTTCTTC. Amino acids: CASSLDKRSNEQFF.

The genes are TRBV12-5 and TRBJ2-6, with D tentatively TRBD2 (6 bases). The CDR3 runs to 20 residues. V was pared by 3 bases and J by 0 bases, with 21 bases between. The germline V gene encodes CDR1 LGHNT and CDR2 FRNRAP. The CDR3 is CASGFLTGTEGRSGANVLTF. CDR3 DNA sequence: TGTGCTAGTGGTTTCCTCACCGGGACTGAGGGCCGCTCTGGGGCCAACGTCCTGACTTTC. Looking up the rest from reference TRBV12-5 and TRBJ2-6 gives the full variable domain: DARVTQTPRHKVTEMGQEVTMRCQPILGHNTVFWYRQTMMQGLELLAYFRNRAPLDDSGMPKDRFSAEMPDATLATLKIQPSEPRDSAVYFCASGFLTGTEGRSGANVLTFGAGSRLTVL.

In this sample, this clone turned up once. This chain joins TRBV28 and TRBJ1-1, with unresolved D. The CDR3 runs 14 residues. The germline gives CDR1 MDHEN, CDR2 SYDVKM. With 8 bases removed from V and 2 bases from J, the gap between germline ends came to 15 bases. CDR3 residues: CASYGPTSNTEAFF. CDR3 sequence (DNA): TGTGCCAGCTACGGACCCACTAGCAACACTGAAGCTTTCTTT.

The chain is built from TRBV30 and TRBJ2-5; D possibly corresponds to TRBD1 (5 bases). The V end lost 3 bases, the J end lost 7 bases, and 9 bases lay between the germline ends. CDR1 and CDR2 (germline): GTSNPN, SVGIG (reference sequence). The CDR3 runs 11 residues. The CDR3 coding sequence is TGTGCCTGGAGGACAGAAGTGACCCAGTACTTC. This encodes CAWRTEVTQYF. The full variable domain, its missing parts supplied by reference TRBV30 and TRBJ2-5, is SQTIHQWPATLVQPVGSPLSLECTVEGTSNPNLYWYRQAAGRGLQLLFYSVGIGQISSEVPQNLSASRPQDRQFILSSKKLLLSDSGFYLCAWRTEVTQYFGPGTRLLVL.

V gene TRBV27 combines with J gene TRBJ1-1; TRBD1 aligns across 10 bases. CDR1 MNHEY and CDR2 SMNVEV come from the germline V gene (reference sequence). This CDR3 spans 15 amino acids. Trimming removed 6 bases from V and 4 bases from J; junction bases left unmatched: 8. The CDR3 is CASRGTGERGTEAFF. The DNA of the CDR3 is TGTGCCAGCAGAGGGACAGGGGAACGGGGCACTGAAGCTTTCTTT.